The rows below give T cell receptor beta chains drawn from one sample of a study of CD8+ T cells in alopecia areata. Sequenced by immunoSEQ multiplex PCR; TCRdb stores in-frame clones only, minus some. This table holds 180,000 or so clones, approximately 50% found once. Source: CD8+ T cells sorted from blood, taken between weeks 51 and 52, from a patient treated with tofacitinib. The receptor source for this set is a human donor with alopecia areata. Each CDR3 is given with its conserved first and last residue. D genes are given only for firm matches. Expanded clones get a size class; other rows say once, few or many, or leave the size out.

NA	TRBJ1-1	TRBV30	NA	TGTGCCTGGAGTGTACCAAGGAGGAACACTGAAGCTTTCTTT	CAWSVPRRNTEAFF
NA	TRBJ1-4	TRBV27	NA	TGTGCCAGCAGTCCCCTGAGGGTTCGGAATGAAAAACTGTTTTTT	CASSPLRVRNEKLFF
NA	TRBJ2-7	TRBV30	NA	TGTGCCTGTTCCCTAGGTAGGGGACCCAACTACGAGCAGTACTTC	CACSLGRGPNYEQYF
NA	TRBJ1-2	TRBV27	NA	TGTGCCAGCAGTTTCTTGAGGACAGACTACTACACCTTC	CASSFLRTDYYTF
NA	TRBJ2-7	TRBV11-2	NA	TGTGCCAGCAGCTTAGATCTCACAGGGTTGTACGAGCAGTACTTC	CASSLDLTGLYEQYF
NA	TRBJ1-6	TRBV15	few	TGTGCCACCAGCAGTGGGCAGGGCTTGCCCCTCCACTTT	CATSSGQGLPLHF
TRBD1	TRBJ1-5	TRBV27	few	TGTGCCAGCAGTTTATCCAGGGGGCGGCAGCCCCAGCATTTT	CASSLSRGRQPQHF
TRBD2	TRBJ2-7	TRBV10-3	few	TGTGCCATCAGTGAGTGGCTAGCGGGGCTTTGGCCGACCTACGAGCAGTACTTC	CAISEWLAGLWPTYEQYF
NA	TRBJ1-6	TRBV18	few	TGTGCCAGCTCACCCGCAACAGGGAGTAGCGGATCACCCCTCCACTTT	CASSPATGSSGSPLHF
NA	TRBJ1-1	TRBV13	few	TGTGCCAGCAGCGGCGCGGGGTCTCCTGAAGCTTTCTTT	CASSGAGSPEAFF
NA	TRBJ2-2	TRBV5-4	few	TGTGCCAGCAGCTTGAAGTTGGGGAGCACCGGGGAGCTGTTTTTT	CASSLKLGSTGELFF
NA	TRBJ2-2	TRBV27	NA	TGTGCCGCAAGCCGGGACCCTAACACCGGGGAGCTGTTTTTT	CAASRDPNTGELFF
NA	TRBJ2-7	TRBV30	NA	TGTGCCTGGAGTGTATCCGGGGTCAGGGGCGAGCAGTACTTC	CAWSVSGVRGEQYF
TRBD2	TRBJ2-5	TRBV2	NA	TGTGCCAGCAGTGAACCGACTAGCGGCCAAGAGACCCAGTACTTC	CASSEPTSGQETQYF
TRBD1	TRBJ2-7	TRBV19	NA	TGTGCCAGTAGTGTCGGGACAGGTCTGTCCGAGCAGTACTTC	CASSVGTGLSEQYF
NA	TRBJ2-4	TRBV15	few	TGTGCCACCAGCAGAGACTTAGCCAAAAACATTCAGTACTTC	CATSRDLAKNIQYF
NA	TRBJ2-7	TRBV30	NA	TGTGCCTGGGATCGGGGAACTTTCGAGCAGTACTTC	CAWDRGTFEQYF
NA	TRBJ2-3	TRBV19	few	TGTGCCGGTAGTATACAGTTGTCCACAGATACGCAGTATTTT	CAGSIQLSTDTQYF
NA	TRBJ1-1	TRBV9	NA	TGTGCCAGCAGCGCACCAGCAGGGAACACTGAAGCTTTCTTT	CASSAPAGNTEAFF